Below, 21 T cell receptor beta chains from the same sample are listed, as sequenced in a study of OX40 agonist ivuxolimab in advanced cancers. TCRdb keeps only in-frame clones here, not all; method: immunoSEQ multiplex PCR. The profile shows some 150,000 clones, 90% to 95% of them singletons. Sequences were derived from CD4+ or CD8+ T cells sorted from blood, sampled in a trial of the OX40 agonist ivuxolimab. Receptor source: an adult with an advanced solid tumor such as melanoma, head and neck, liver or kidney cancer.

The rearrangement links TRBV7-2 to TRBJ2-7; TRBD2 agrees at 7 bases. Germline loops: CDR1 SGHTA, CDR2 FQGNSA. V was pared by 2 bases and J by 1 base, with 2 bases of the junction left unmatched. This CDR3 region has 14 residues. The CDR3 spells CASSLNGRSYEQYF. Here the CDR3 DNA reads TGTGCCAGCAGCTTAAACGGGAGGTCCTACGAGCAGTACTTC.

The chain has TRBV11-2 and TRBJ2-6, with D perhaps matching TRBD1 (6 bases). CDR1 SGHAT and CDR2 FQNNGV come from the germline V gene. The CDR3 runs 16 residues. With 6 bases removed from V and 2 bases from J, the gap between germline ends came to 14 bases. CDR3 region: CASSVTGMAGANVLTF. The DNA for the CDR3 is TGTGCCAGCAGTGTGACAGGAATGGCTGGGGCCAACGTCCTGACTTTC.

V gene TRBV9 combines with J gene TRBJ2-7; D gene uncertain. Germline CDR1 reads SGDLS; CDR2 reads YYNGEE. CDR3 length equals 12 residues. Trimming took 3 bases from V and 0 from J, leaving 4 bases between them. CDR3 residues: CASSGDSYEQYF. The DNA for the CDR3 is TGTGCCAGCAGCGGGGACTCCTACGAGCAGTACTTC.

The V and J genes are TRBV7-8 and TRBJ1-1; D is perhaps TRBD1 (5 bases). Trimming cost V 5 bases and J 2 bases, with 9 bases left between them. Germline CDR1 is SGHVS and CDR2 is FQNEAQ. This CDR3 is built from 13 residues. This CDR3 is CASSMTANTEAFF. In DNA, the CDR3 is TGTGCCAGCAGCATGACAGCAAACACTGAAGCTTTCTTT.

CDR3 sequence reads: CASSAQGDSPLHF. CDR3 DNA sequence: TGTGCCAGCAGCGCGCAGGGGGATTCACCCCTCCACTTT. V gene TRBV7-2 combines with J gene TRBJ1-6, with 7 bases matching TRBD1. Per germline, CDR1 SGHTA and CDR2 FQGNSA. The V and J ends lost 5 bases and 8 bases, in that order; junction bases with no gene match: 3. The CDR3 loop spans 13 amino acids.

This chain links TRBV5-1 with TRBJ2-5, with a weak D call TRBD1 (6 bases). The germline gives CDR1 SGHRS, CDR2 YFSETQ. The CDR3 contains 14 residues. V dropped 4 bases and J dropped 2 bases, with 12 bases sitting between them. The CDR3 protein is CASSPGTQQETQYF. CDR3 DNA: TGCGCCAGCAGCCCCGGGACACAACAAGAGACCCAGTACTTC.

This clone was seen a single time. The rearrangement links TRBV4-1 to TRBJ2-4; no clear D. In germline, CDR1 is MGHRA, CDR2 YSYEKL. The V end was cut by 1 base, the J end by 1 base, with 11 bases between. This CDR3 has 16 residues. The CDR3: CASSQVGRLAKNIQYF. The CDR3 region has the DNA TGCGCCAGCAGCCAAGTGGGTCGATTGGCCAAAAACATTCAGTACTTC.

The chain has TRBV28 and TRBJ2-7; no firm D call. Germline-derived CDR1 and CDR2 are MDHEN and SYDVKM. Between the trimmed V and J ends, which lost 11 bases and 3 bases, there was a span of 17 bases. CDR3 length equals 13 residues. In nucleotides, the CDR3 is TGTGCCGGATCCTCAGGTCTCGTCTACGAGCAGTACTTC. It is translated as CAGSSGLVYEQYF.

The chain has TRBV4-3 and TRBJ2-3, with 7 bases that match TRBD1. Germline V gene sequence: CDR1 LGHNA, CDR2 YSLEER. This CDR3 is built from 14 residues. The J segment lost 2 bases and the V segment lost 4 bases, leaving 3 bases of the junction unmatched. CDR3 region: CASSRQGDTDTQYF. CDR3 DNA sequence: TGCGCCAGCAGCCGACAGGGAGACACAGATACGCAGTATTTT.

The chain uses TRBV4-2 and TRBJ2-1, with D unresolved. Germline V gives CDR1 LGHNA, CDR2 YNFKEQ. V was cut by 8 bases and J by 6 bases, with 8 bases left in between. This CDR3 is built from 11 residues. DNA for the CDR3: TGTGCCAGCCGGCGGCGCAATGAGCAGTTCTTC. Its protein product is CASRRRNEQFF.

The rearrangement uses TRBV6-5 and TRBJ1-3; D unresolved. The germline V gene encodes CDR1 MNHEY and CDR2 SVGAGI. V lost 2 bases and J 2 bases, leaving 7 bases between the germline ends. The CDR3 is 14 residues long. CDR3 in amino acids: CASSYASAGNTIYF. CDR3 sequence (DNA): TGTGCCAGCAGTTACGCCAGCGCTGGAAACACCATATATTTT.

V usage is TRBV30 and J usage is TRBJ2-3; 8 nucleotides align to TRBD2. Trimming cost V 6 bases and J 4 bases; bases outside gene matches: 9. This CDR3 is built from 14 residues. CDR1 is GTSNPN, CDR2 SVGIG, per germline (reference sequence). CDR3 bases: TGTGCCTGCCGGACTAGCTTTTTGGCAGATACGCAGTATTTT. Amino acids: CACRTSFLADTQYF. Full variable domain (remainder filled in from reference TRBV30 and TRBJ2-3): SQTIHQWPATLVQPVGSPLSLECTVEGTSNPNLYWYRQAAGRGLQLLFYSVGIGQISSEVPQNLSASRPQDRQFILSSKKLLLSDSGFYLCACRTSFLADTQYFGPGTRLTVL.

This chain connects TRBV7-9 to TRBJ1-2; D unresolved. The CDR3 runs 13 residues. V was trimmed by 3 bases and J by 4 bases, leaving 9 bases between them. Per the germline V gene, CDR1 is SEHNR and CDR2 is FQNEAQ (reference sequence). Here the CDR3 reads CASSFTGSYGYTF. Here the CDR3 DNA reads TGTGCCAGCAGCTTTACCGGGTCCTATGGCTACACCTTC. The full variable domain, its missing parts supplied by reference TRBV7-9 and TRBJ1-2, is DTGVSQNPRHKITKRGQNVTFRCDPISEHNRLYWYRQTLGQGPEFLTYFQNEAQLEKSRLLSDRFSAERPKGSFSTLEIQRTEQGDSAMYLCASSFTGSYGYTFGSGTRLTVV.

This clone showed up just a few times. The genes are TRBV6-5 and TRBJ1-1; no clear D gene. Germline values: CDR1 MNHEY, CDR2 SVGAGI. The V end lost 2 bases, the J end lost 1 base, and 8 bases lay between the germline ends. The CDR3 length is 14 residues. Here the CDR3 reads CASSYEAGNTEAFF. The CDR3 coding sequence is TGTGCCAGCAGTTACGAAGCGGGGAACACTGAAGCTTTCTTT.

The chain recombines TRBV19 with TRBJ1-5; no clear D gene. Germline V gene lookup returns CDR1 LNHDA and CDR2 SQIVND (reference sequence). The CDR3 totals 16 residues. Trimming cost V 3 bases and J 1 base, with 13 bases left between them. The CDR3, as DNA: TGTGCCAGTAGTATTTCCCGACAACGGAGCAATCAGCCCCAGCATTTT. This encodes CASSISRQRSNQPQHF.

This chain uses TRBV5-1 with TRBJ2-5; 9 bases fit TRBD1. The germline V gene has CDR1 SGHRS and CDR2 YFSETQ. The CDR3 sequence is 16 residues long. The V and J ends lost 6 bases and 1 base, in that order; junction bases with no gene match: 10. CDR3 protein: CASTPETGGPQETQYF. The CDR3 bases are TGCGCCAGCACCCCTGAGACAGGGGGGCCCCAAGAGACCCAGTACTTC.

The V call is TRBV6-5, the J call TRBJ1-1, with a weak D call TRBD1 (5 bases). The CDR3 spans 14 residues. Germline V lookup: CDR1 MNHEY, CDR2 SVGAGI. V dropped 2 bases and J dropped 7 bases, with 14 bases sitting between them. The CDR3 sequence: CASSYRRQIGEAFF. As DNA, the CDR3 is TGTGCCAGCAGTTACAGGCGACAGATAGGTGAAGCTTTCTTT.

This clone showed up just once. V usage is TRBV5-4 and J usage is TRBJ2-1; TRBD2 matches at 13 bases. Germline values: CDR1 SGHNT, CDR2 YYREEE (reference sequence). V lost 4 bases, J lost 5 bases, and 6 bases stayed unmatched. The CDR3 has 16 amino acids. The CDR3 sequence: CASSPVLAGGNNEQFF. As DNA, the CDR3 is TGTGCCAGCAGCCCGGTACTAGCGGGGGGGAACAATGAGCAGTTCTTC.

The DNA of the CDR3 is TGCGCCAGCAGCCAACGGCGGGGCCGGGTGTCACCGCAGTATTTT. Residues: CASSQRRGRVSPQYF. The gene calls are TRBV4-3 and TRBJ2-3, with TRBD2 as a possible D gene (6 bases). The germline V gene has CDR1 LGHNA and CDR2 YSLEER. This CDR3 spans 15 amino acids. V was pared by 2 bases and J by 10 bases, with 19 bases between.

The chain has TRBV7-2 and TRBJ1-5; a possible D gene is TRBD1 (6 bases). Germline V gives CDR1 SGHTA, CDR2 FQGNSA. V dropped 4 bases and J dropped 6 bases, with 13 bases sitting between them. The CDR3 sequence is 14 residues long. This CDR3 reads CASSSQQGSQPQHF. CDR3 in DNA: TGTGCCAGCAGCTCCCAACAGGGTTCTCAGCCCCAGCATTTT.

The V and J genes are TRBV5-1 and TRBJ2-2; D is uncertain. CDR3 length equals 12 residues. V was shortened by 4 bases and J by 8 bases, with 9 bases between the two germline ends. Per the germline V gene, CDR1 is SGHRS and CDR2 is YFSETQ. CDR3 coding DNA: TGCGCCAGCAGCAGAGATCTGGGGGAGCTGTTTTTT. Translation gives CASSRDLGELFF.